The 26 T cell receptor beta chains below all came from one sample that was sequenced in a study of cytomegalovirus exposure and HLA in healthy donors. This PCR relied on a set of 60 Vbeta primers and 13 Jbeta primers. Here immunoSEQ multiplex PCR was the method, and the copy in TCRdb shows in-frame clones only, minus some. Its table lists around 51,000 clones. Sequenced: PBMCs. Receptors were obtained from a woman aged 35 to 49 in good health and CMV-seronegative.

The chain joins TRBV18 to TRBJ1-3; D uncertain. Germline CDR1 reads KGHSH; CDR2 reads LQKENI. Trimming pared 0 bases from V and 4 bases from J, leaving 10 bases between. CDR3 length: 15 amino acids. The CDR3 DNA sequence: TGTGCCAGCTCACCACCAAAACAGAAGGGAAACACCATATATTTT. It translates to CASSPPKQKGNTIYF.

The genes are TRBV11-2 and TRBJ1-6; D is perhaps TRBD1 (6 bases). CDR1 and CDR2 (germline): SGHAT, FQNNGV. V lost 5 bases, J lost 15 bases, and 26 bases lay in between. The length of the CDR3 is 16 residues. In DNA, the CDR3 is TGTGCCAGCAGCCCCTCCGGGGGGGCCGGGAGAGGAAACCTCCACTTT. The encoded protein is CASSPSGGAGRGNLHF.

The CDR3 loop reads CSARDLFEQYF. CDR3 nucleotides: TGCAGTGCTAGGGACTTGTTCGAGCAGTACTTC. This chain uses TRBV20-1 with TRBJ2-7, with D tentatively TRBD2 (5 bases). Deletions cut 3 bases from V and 6 bases from J, with 9 bases between. CDR1 DFQATT and CDR2 SNEGSKA come from the germline V gene (reference sequence). CDR3 length: 11 amino acids.

V gene TRBV6-5 combines with J gene TRBJ1-1; no clear D gene. The CDR3 is 14 residues long. Germline CDR1 reads MNHEY; CDR2 reads SVGAGI. With 0 bases removed from V and 6 bases from J, the gap between germline ends came to 11 bases. The CDR3 nucleotides read TGTGCCAGCAGTTACTCGATAGCCCCCTCTGAAGCTTTCTTT. Its protein is CASSYSIAPSEAFF.

A remark on this clone: One junction end does not reproduce the germline sequence, and a read error may be involved. The chain carries TRBV29-1 and TRBJ2-5; D may be TRBD2 (6 bases). The CDR3 is 13 amino acids. The germline CDR1 and CDR2 sequences are SQVTM and ANQGSEA. This chain's CDR3 is CSISRGLQENQYF. CDR3 coding DNA: TGCAGCATTTCTCGGGGACTTCAAGAGAACCAGTACTTC.

The V gene is TRBV4-1, the J gene TRBJ1-2; D possibly corresponds to TRBD1 (6 bases). Germline CDR1 MGHRA, CDR2 YSYEKL. Trimming stripped 4 bases from V and 5 bases from J, with 20 bases between. This CDR3 region has 16 residues. The CDR3 DNA is TGCGCCAGCAGCCTCCCCCGGGGGGGGCCAGTGTATGGCTACACCTTC. This encodes CASSLPRGGPVYGYTF.

In the case of this clone: At the DNA level, this CDR3 is encoded by other sequences in the same sample as well. The CDR3 sequence is CASSFIREGEKLFF. In nucleotides, the CDR3 is TGTGCCAGCAGCTTCATCAGGGAGGGTGAAAAACTGTTTTTT. The chain couples TRBV5-5 to TRBJ1-4; D might be TRBD1 (5 bases). Trimming took 2 bases from V and 7 from J, leaving 12 bases between them. Germline values: CDR1 SGHKS, CDR2 YYEKEE (reference sequence). The CDR3 loop spans 14 amino acids.

V usage is TRBV11-2 and J usage is TRBJ2-5, with 8 bases lining up with TRBD1. The V gene end was trimmed by 5 bases and the J gene end by 1 base; junction bases not matched to a gene: 6. From germline, CDR1 is SGHAT and CDR2 FQNNGV. The length of the CDR3 is 15 residues. The CDR3 is CASSIRTGSQETQYF. The CDR3 nucleotides read TGTGCCAGCAGCATCCGGACAGGGTCCCAAGAGACCCAGTACTTC.

This chain uses TRBV5-4 with TRBJ2-1, with 10 positions matching TRBD2. The CDR3 is made up of 17 amino acids. The V gene end was trimmed by 3 bases and the J gene end by 1 base; junction bases not matched to a gene: 7. Germline assignment: CDR1 SGHNT and CDR2 YYREEE (reference sequence). CDR3 in amino acids: CASSWGSSGGSYNEQFF. DNA for the CDR3: TGTGCCAGCAGCTGGGGCTCTAGCGGGGGTTCCTACAATGAGCAGTTCTTC.

The chain employs TRBV5-1 and TRBJ1-1; D might be TRBD1 (6 bases). The length of the CDR3 is 15 residues. Looked up from germline, CDR1 is SGHRS and CDR2 is YFSETQ. V lost 0 bases, J lost 2 bases, and 11 bases lay in between. The CDR3 DNA reads as TGCGCCAGCAGCTTGGGCCCGGGGACAAACACTGAAGCTTTCTTT. It codes for CASSLGPGTNTEAFF.

The genes are TRBV5-1 and TRBJ2-1, with a tentative D call TRBD1 (6 bases). The V end lost 6 bases, the J end lost 5 bases, and 12 bases lay between the germline ends. The CDR3 contains 13 residues. Germline V gene sequence: CDR1 SGHRS, CDR2 YFSETQ. CDR3 sequence: CASNTGLDNEQFF. CDR3 sequence (DNA): TGCGCCAGCAACACAGGGTTGGACAATGAGCAGTTCTTC.

The V and J genes are TRBV28 and TRBJ2-7; D possibly corresponds to TRBD2 (6 bases). The CDR3 extends over 15 amino acids. Germline V gene lookup returns CDR1 MDHEN and CDR2 SYDVKM. V was pared by 5 bases and J by 5 bases, with 19 bases between. CDR3 protein: CASSPDNDRGDEQYF. The CDR3 DNA sequence: TGTGCCAGCAGTCCTGACAACGACCGCGGGGACGAGCAGTACTTC.

V is TRBV27 and J is TRBJ2-1, with TRBD1 as a possible D gene (6 bases). Trimming shortened V by 5 bases and J by 1 base, and 12 bases separated the two germline ends. The CDR3 is 15 amino acids. Germline CDR1 MNHEY, CDR2 SMNVEV (reference sequence). CDR3 sequence reads: CASSPRGVSYNEQFF. The CDR3 DNA reads as TGTGCCAGCAGTCCCAGGGGAGTATCCTACAATGAGCAGTTCTTC.

V usage is TRBV4-1 and J usage is TRBJ2-7, with unresolved D. This CDR3 is built from 16 residues. The germline V and J ends were trimmed by 4 bases and 2 bases, with 18 bases remaining between them. The germline V gene encodes CDR1 MGHRA and CDR2 YSYEKL. The CDR3 region has the DNA TGCGCCAGCAGCCCCCTCCCCGACACTCCGACCTACGAGCAGTACTTC. Its translation: CASSPLPDTPTYEQYF.

The chain employs TRBV5-1 and TRBJ2-1, with D perhaps matching TRBD2 (6 bases). V was trimmed by 1 base and J by 3 bases, leaving 11 bases between them. This CDR3 spans 15 amino acids. Germline CDR1 reads SGHRS; CDR2 reads YFSETQ. CDR3 sequence reads: CASSLLRENYNEQFF. As DNA, the CDR3 is TGCGCCAGCAGCTTGCTCCGGGAGAACTACAATGAGCAGTTCTTC.

V gene TRBV4-2 combines with J gene TRBJ2-7; D gene unclear. The length of the CDR3 is 13 residues. Trimming took 2 bases from V and 2 from J, leaving 7 bases between them. Germline V gives CDR1 LGHNA, CDR2 YNFKEQ. CDR3 in DNA: TGTGCCAGCAGCCAACACACCGCCTACGAGCAGTACTTC. This codes for CASSQHTAYEQYF.

The chain uses TRBV4-1 and TRBJ2-7, with a tentative D call TRBD2 (6 bases). CDR3 length: 16 amino acids. V gave up 1 base and J gave up 2 bases, with 15 bases separating them. In germline, CDR1 is MGHRA, CDR2 YSYEKL. The chain's CDR3 is CASSQGSGVITYEQYF. The CDR3 DNA is TGCGCCAGCAGCCAAGGGTCGGGGGTTATTACCTACGAGCAGTACTTC.

The genes are TRBV29-1 and TRBJ1-1; 10 bases are shared with TRBD1. This CDR3 has 14 residues. V was clipped by 1 base and J by 6 bases; unmatched bases: 5. Germline loops: CDR1 SQVTM, CDR2 ANQGSEA. The CDR3 nucleotides read TGCAGCGTTGAAGGCGGGACAGGGGATGCTGAAGCTTTCTTT. Translating it yields CSVEGGTGDAEAFF.

The chain joins TRBV6-6 to TRBJ2-5; weak D call: TRBD2 (7 bases). Trimming removed 0 bases from V and 4 bases from J, with 9 bases in between. CDR1 and CDR2 (germline): MNHNY, SVGAGI (reference sequence). CDR3 length: 14 residues. The CDR3 loop is CASSYSRGGETQYF. The CDR3 bases are TGTGCCAGCAGTTACTCAAGGGGGGGAGAGACCCAGTACTTC.

The chain is built from TRBV7-9 and TRBJ2-2, with 8 bases that match TRBD1. V shed 5 bases, J shed 1 base, and the junction held 3 bases outside the gene matches. The germline V gene has CDR1 SEHNR and CDR2 FQNEAQ (reference sequence). The CDR3 has 15 residues. The CDR3 is CASSLGQENTGELFF. In DNA form, the CDR3 reads TGTGCCAGCAGCCTGGGACAGGAGAACACCGGGGAGCTGTTTTTT.

This rearrangement joins TRBV7-8 to TRBJ2-1; TRBD1 aligns across 8 bases. CDR3 length equals 15 residues. J lost 6 bases, V lost 2 bases, and 6 bases had no gene match. Germline CDR1 is SGHVS and CDR2 is FQNEAQ. The chain's CDR3 is CASSLTGGTTNEQFF. The CDR3 DNA is TGTGCCAGCAGCTTAACAGGGGGGACGACCAATGAGCAGTTCTTC.

V and J are TRBV27 and TRBJ1-2; 9 bases align to TRBD1. J lost 8 bases, V lost 8 bases, and 12 bases had no gene match. This CDR3 region has 14 residues. Germline V gene lookup returns CDR1 MNHEY and CDR2 SMNVEV (reference sequence). The DNA of the CDR3 is TGTGCCAGCGGGGCCTGGACAGGGGATGGCGGCTACACCTTC. It specifies CASGAWTGDGGYTF.

This sequence joins TRBV2 and TRBJ2-7, with a weak D call TRBD1 (5 bases). The CDR3 spans 12 residues. The V gene's germline CDR1 is SNHLY and CDR2 FYNNEI. Between the trimmed V and J ends, which lost 2 bases and 6 bases, there was a span of 8 bases. CDR3 sequence (DNA): TGTGCCAGCAGTGAACAGGGCTCCGAGCAGTACTTC. This gives the protein CASSEQGSEQYF.

This sequence joins TRBV6-5 and TRBJ1-2, with 7 bases aligning to TRBD1. The CDR3 is 13 residues long. The ends lost 6 bases at V and 5 bases at J; junction bases unmatched: 6. Looked up from germline, CDR1 is MNHEY and CDR2 is SVGAGI. The CDR3 loop is CASRIPGQYGYTF. The CDR3, as DNA: TGTGCCAGCAGGATCCCGGGACAGTATGGCTACACCTTC.

The CDR3 bases are TGCAGCGTTGAATCAGGGACAGGGGGCAAGACCCAGTACTTC. It translates to CSVESGTGGKTQYF. The chain uses TRBV29-1 and TRBJ2-5; TRBD1 aligns across 12 bases. Germline values: CDR1 SQVTM, CDR2 ANQGSEA. V gave up 2 bases and J gave up 6 bases; unmatched junction bases: 4. The CDR3 spans 14 residues.

The chain uses TRBV13 and TRBJ2-3; perhaps TRBD2 as D (6 bases). CDR3 length: 15 amino acids. V was cut by 7 bases and J by 2 bases, with 16 bases left in between. Germline lookup yields CDR1 PRHDT and CDR2 FYEKMQ (reference sequence). CDR3 coding DNA: TGTGCCAGCACCCTCGGGGGATCTTTCACAGATACGCAGTATTTT. Residues: CASTLGGSFTDTQYF.